Reported below is one TCR beta chain. Its antigen remains unidentified. 13 Jbeta primers and 60 Vbeta primers were used for the PCR. Clones were read by immunoSEQ multiplex PCR, and TCRdb kept only the in-frame ones, dropping some. This table has 100,000 to 150,000 clones, 80% to 85% appearing once. These data originate in a study of cytomegalovirus exposure and HLA in healthy donors. Findings of the study overall: Rarity held for most TCR sequences, but there were some public TCRs that occurred in many donors.

Germline CDR1 reads LGHNA; CDR2 reads YSLEER. Trimming cost V 3 bases and J 0 bases, with 14 bases left between them. The CDR3 spans 16 residues. The sequenced sample was PBMCs. This chain links TRBV4-3 with TRBJ1-1, with D possibly matching TRBD1 (5 bases). The TCR originated in a human donor in good health. CDR3: CASSQQRGSMNTEAFF. In DNA, the CDR3 is TGCGCCAGCAGCCAGCAGCGGGGCTCCATGAACACTGAAGCTTTCTTT.